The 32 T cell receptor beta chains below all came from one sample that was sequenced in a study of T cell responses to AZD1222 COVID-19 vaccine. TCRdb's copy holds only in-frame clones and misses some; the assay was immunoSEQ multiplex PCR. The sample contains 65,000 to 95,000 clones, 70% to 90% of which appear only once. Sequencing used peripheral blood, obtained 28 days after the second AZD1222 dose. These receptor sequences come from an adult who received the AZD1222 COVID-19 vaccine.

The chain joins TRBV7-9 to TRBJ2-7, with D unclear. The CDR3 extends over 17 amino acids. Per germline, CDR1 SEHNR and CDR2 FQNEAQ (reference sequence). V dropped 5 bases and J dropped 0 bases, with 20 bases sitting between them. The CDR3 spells CASSPTVGITPSYEQYF. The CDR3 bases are TGTGCCAGCAGCCCCACAGTGGGGATAACTCCCTCCTACGAGCAGTACTTC.

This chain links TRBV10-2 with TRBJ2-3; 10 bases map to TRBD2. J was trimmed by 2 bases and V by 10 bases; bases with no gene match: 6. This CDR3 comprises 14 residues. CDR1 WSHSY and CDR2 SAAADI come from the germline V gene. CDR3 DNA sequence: TGCGCCACCCGACTAGCGGGCATCACAGATACGCAGTATTTT. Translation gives CATRLAGITDTQYF.

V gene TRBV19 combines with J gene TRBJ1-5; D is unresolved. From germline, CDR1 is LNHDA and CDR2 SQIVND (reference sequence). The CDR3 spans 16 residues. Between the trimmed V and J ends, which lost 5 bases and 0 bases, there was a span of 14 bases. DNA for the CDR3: TGTGCCAGTAGTGTTGCGACGGCTTCTAGCAATCAGCCCCAGCATTTT. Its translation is CASSVATASSNQPQHF.

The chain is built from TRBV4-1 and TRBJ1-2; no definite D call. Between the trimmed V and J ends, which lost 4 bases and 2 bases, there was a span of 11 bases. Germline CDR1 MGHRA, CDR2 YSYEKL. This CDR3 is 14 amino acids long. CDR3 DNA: TGCGCCAGCAGCCCCCATTTGGGGAACTATGGCTACACCTTC. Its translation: CASSPHLGNYGYTF.

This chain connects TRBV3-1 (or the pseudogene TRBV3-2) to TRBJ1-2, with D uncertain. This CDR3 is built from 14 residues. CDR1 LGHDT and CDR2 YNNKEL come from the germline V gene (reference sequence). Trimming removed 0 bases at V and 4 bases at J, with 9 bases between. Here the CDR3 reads CASSQDRWGYGYTF. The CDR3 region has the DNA TGTGCCAGCAGCCAAGATCGATGGGGCTATGGCTACACCTTC.

The CDR3 DNA sequence: TGTGCCAGCAGGCCCCGTCCGGGGGGCAGCACAGATACGCAGTATTTT. Protein sequence: CASRPRPGGSTDTQYF. The chain couples TRBV28 to TRBJ2-3; tentatively, D is TRBD2 (7 bases). The CDR3 extends over 16 amino acids. Trimming shortened V by 6 bases and J by 0 bases, and 16 bases separated the two germline ends. Germline CDR1 reads MDHEN; CDR2 reads SYDVKM. Supplemented by reference TRBV28 and TRBJ2-3, the full variable domain reads DVKVTQSSRYLVKRTGEKVFLECVQDMDHENMFWYRQDPGLGLRLIYFSYDVKMKEKGDIPEGYSVSREKKERFSLILESASTNQTSMYLCASRPRPGGSTDTQYFGPGTRLTVL.

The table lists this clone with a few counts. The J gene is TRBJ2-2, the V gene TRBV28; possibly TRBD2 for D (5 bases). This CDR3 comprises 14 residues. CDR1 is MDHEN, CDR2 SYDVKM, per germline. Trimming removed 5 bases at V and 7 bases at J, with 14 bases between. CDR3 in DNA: TGTGCCAGCAGTCCCCTAGCTTCTGACGGGGAGCTGTTTTTT. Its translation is CASSPLASDGELFF.

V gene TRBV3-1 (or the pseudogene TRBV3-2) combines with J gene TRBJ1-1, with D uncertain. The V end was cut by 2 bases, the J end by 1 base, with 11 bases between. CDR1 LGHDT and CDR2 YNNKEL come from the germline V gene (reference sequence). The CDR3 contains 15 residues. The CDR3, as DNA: TGTGCCAGCAGCCAATTACCACAGAGGAACACTGAAGCTTTCTTT. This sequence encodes CASSQLPQRNTEAFF.

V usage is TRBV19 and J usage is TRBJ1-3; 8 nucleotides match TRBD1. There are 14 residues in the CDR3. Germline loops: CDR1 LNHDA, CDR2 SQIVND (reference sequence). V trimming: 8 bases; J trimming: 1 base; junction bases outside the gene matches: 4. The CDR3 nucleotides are TGTGCCAGTGGACAGGGATCTTCTGGAAACACCATATATTTT. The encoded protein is CASGQGSSGNTIYF. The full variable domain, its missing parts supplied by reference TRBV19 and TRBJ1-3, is DGGITQSPKYLFRKEGQNVTLSCEQNLNHDAMYWYRQDPGQGLRLIYYSQIVNDFQKGDIAEGYSVSREKKESFPLTVTSAQKNPTAFYLCASGQGSSGNTIYFGEGSWLTVV.

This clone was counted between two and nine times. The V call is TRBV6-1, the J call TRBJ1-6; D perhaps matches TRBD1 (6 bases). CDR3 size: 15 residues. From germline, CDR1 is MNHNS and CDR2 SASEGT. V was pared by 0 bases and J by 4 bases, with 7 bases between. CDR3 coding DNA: TGTGCCAGCAGTGAAGCTCAGGGGTATAATTCACCCCTCCACTTT. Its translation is CASSEAQGYNSPLHF.

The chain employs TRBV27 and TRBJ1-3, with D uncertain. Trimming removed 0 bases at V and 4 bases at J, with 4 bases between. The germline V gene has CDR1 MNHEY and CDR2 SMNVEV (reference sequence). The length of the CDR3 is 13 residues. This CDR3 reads CASSLSGGNTIYF. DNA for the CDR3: TGTGCCAGCAGTTTATCGGGCGGAAACACCATATATTTT.

CDR3 sequence reads: CASSGTSGGADEQFF. The CDR3 DNA reads TGTGCCAGCAGCGGTACTAGCGGGGGGGCCGATGAGCAGTTCTTC. The J gene is TRBJ2-1, the V gene TRBV11-1; 13 bases line up with TRBD2. There are 15 residues in the CDR3. The junction had 6 bases not matched to a gene; V was cut back by 5 bases and J by 8 bases. Germline CDR1 reads SGHAT; CDR2 reads FQDESV (reference sequence).

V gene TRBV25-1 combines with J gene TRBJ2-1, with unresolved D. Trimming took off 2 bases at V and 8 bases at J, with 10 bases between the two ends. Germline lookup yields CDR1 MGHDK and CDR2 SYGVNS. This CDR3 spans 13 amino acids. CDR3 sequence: CASSELGSHEQFF. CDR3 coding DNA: TGTGCCAGCAGTGAACTGGGGTCGCATGAGCAGTTCTTC.

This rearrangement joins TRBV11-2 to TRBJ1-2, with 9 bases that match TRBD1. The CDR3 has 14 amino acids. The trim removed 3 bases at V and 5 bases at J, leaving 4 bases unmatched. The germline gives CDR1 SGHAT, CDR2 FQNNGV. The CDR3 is CASSLGQGVYGYTF. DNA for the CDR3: TGTGCCAGCAGCTTGGGACAGGGAGTTTATGGCTACACCTTC.

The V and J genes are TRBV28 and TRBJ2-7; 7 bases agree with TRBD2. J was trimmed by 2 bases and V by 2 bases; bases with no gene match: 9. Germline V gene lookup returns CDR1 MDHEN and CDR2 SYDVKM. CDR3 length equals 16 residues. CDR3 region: CASSLGPGGGTYEQYF. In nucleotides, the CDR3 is TGTGCCAGCAGTTTAGGGCCTGGGGGAGGGACCTACGAGCAGTACTTC.

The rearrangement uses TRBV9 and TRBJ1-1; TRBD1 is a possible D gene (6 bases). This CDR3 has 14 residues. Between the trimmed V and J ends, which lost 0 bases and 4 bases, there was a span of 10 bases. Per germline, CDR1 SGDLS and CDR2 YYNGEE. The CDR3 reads CASSVARGFTEAFF. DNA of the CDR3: TGTGCCAGCAGCGTAGCAAGGGGGTTCACTGAAGCTTTCTTT. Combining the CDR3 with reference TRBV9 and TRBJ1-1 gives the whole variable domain DSGVTQTPKHLITATGQRVTLRCSPRSGDLSVYWYQQSLDQGLQFLIQYYNGEERAKGNILERFSAQQFPDLHSELNLSSLELGDSALYFCASSVARGFTEAFFGQGTRLTVV.

The CDR3 sequence: CASSREPVVNTEAFF. The DNA of the CDR3 is TGTGCCAGCAGCCGAGAACCGGTTGTGAACACTGAAGCTTTCTTT. The chain couples TRBV14 to TRBJ1-1; D remains ambiguous. Germline V gene sequence: CDR1 SGHDN, CDR2 FVKESK. V lost 4 bases, J lost 0 bases, and 12 bases lay in between. This CDR3 has 15 amino acids.

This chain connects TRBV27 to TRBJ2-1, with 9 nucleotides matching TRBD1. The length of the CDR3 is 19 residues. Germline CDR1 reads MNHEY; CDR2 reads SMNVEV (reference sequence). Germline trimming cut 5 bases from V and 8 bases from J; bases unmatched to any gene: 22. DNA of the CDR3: TGTGCCAGCAGTCGAGGAACTCCGGGACAGGGATATACATGGGATGAGCAGTTCTTC. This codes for CASSRGTPGQGYTWDEQFF.

The CDR3 DNA reads TGTGCCAGCAGTATGGTCTACAGCACAGATACGCAGTATTTT. Its translation is CASSMVYSTDTQYF. The V gene is TRBV11-1, the J gene TRBJ2-3; no definite D call. In germline, CDR1 is SGHAT, CDR2 FQDESV (reference sequence). This CDR3 contains 14 residues. Trimming took off 6 bases at V and 0 bases at J, with 10 bases between the two ends.

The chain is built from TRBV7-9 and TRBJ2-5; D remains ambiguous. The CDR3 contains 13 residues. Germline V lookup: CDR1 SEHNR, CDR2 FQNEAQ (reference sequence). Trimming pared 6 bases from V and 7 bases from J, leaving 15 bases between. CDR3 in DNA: TGTGCCAGCAGTCCCTACCCCGGAACGACCCAGTACTTC. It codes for CASSPYPGTTQYF.

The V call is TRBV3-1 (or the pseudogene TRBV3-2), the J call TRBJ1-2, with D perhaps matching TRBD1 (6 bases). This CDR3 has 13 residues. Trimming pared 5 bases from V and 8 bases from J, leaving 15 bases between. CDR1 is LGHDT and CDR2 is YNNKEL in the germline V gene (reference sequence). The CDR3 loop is CASSFGGALGYTF. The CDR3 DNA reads TGTGCCAGCAGCTTTGGGGGCGCCTTAGGCTACACCTTC.

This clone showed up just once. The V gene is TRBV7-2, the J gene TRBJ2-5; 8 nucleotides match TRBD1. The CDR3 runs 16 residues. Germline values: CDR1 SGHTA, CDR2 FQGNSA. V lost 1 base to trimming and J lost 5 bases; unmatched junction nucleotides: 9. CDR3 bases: TGTGCCAGCAGCTTAGATCCAGGGGGCTTGAGTGAGACCCAGTACTTC. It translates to CASSLDPGGLSETQYF.

The DNA of the CDR3 is TGTGCCTGGAGTATTAGCTATAGCAATCAGCCCCAGCATTTT. This codes for CAWSISYSNQPQHF. V and J are TRBV30 and TRBJ1-5; no clear D. Trimming left V 2 bases short and J 0 bases short, with 8 bases between. CDR1 and CDR2 (germline): GTSNPN, SVGIG (reference sequence). The CDR3 contains 14 residues.

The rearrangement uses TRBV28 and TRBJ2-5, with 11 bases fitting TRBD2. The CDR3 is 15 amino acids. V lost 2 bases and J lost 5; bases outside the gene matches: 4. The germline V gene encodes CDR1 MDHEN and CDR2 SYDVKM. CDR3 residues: CASSLGRLAGETQYF. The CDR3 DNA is TGTGCCAGCAGTTTAGGGAGACTAGCGGGGGAGACCCAGTACTTC.

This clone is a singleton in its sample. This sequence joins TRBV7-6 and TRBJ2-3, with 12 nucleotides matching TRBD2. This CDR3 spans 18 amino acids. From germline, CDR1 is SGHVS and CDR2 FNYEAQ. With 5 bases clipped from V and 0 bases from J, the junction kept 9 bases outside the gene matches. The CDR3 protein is CASSRTSGGRSSTDTQYF. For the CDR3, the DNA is TGTGCCAGCAGCCGTACTAGCGGGGGGCGATCTAGCACAGATACGCAGTATTTT.

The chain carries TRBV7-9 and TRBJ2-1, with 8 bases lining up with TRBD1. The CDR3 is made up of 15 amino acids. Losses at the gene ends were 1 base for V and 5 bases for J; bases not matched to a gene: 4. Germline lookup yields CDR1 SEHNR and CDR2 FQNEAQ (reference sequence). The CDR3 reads CASSLGDRGDNEQFF. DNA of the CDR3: TGTGCCAGCAGCTTAGGTGACAGGGGTGACAATGAGCAGTTCTTC. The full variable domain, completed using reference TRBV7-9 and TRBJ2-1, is DTGVSQNPRHKITKRGQNVTFRCDPISEHNRLYWYRQTLGQGPEFLTYFQNEAQLEKSRLLSDRFSAERPKGSFSTLEIQRTEQGDSAMYLCASSLGDRGDNEQFFGPGTRLTVL.

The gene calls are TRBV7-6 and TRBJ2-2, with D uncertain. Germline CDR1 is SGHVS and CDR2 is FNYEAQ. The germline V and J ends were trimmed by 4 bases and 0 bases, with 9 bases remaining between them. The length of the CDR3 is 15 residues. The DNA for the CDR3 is TGTGCCAGCAGCTATGGACCCTCGAACACCGGGGAGCTGTTTTTT. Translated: CASSYGPSNTGELFF.

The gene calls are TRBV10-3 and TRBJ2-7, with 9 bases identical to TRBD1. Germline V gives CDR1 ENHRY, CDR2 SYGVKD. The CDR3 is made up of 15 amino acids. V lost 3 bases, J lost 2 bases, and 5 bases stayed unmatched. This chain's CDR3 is CAISERDRATYEQYF. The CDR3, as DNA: TGTGCCATCAGTGAAAGGGACAGGGCCACCTACGAGCAGTACTTC.

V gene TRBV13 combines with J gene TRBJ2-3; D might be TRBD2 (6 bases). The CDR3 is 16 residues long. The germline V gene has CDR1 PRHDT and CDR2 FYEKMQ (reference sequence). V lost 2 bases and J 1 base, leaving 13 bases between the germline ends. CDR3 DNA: TGTGCCAGCAGCTTAAGTACTCCGGGAGGCACAGATACGCAGTATTTT. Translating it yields CASSLSTPGGTDTQYF. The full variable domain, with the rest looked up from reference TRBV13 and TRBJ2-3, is AAGVIQSPRHLIKEKRETATLKCYPIPRHDTVYWYQQGPGQDPQFLISFYEKMQSDKGSIPDRFSAQQFSDYHSELNMSSLELGDSALYFCASSLSTPGGTDTQYFGPGTRLTVL.

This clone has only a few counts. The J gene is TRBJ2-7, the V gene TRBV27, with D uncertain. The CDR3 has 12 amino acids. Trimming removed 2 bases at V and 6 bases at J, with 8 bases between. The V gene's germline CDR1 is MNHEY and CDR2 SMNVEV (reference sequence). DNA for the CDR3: TGTGCCAGCAGTTTAGGTCCAGGCGAGCAGTACTTC. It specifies CASSLGPGEQYF.

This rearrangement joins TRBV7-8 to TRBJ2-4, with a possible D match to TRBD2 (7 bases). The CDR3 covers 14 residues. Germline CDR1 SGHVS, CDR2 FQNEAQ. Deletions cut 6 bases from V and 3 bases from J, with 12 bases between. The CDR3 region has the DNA TGTGCCAGCAGTGAGGGGGGGGTCAAAAACATTCAGTACTTC. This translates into CASSEGGVKNIQYF.

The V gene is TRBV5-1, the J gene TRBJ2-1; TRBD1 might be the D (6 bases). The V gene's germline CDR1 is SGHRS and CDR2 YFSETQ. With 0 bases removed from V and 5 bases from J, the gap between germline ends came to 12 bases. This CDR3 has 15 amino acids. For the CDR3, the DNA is TGCGCCAGCAGCTTGGGACAGGACTTAAACAATGAGCAGTTCTTC. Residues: CASSLGQDLNNEQFF.